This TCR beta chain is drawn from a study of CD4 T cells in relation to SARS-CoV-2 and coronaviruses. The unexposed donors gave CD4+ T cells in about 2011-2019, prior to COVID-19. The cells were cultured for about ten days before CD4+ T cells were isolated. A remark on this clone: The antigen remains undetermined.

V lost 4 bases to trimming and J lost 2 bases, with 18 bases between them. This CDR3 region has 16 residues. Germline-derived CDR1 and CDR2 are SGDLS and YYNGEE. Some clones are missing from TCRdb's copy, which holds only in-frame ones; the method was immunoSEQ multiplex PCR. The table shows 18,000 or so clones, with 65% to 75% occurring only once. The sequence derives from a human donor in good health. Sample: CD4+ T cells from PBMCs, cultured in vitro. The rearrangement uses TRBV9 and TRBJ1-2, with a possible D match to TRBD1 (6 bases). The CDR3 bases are TGTGCCAGCAGCCGGGGGGGCTCCAGGGGAAACTATGGCTACACCTTC. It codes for CASSRGGSRGNYGYTF.